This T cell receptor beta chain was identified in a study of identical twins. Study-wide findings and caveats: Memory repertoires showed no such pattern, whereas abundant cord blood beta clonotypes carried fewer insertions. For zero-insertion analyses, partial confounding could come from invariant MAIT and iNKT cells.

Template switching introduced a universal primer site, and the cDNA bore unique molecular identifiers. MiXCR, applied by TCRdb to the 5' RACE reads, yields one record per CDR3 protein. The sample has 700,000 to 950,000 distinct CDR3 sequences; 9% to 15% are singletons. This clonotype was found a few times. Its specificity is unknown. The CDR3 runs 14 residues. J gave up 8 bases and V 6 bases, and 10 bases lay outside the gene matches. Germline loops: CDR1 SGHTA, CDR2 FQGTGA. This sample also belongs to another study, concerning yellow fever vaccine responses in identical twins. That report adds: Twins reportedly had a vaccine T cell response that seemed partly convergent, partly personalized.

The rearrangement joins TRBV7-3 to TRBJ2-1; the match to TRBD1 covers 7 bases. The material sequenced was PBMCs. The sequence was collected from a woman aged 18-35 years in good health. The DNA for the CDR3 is TGTGCCAGCAGATACGACAGGGATAGTGATGAGCAGTTCTTC. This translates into CASRYDRDSDEQFF.